A selection of T cell receptor beta chains follows, all from one sample in a study of response to subunit inactivated influenza vaccine. Each CDR3 protein gets one entry after TCRdb re-called the RT-PCR reads with MiXCR. The profile covers around 580,000 distinct CDR3 sequences, with 12% appearing a single time and about 10% taken by the ten largest. This specimen consisted of PBMCs from blood, obtained on the day of vaccination. These receptors all stem from a man aged 50-59 years who received an inactivated influenza vaccine. Each CDR3 is given with its conserved first and last residue. A D gene is named only where the DNA matches it firmly. Part of the rows lack a size; the others show once, few, many or a class for expanded clones.

abundance | d_gene | j_gene | v_gene | CDR3aa | CDR3nt
few | . | TRBJ1-6 | TRBV20-1 | CSARATNASSYNSPLHF | TGCAGTGCTAGAGCGACTAACGCTAGCTCCTATAATTCACCCCTCCACTTT
. | . | TRBJ1-4 | TRBV20-1 | CSARARRAEEKLFF | TGCAGTGCTAGAGCGCGCAGGGCGGAGGAAAAACTGTTTTTT
many | TRBD2 | TRBJ2-1 | TRBV29-1 | CSVGVIAGVEQFF | TGCAGCGTTGGGGTAATAGCGGGTGTTGAGCAGTTCTTC
few | . | TRBJ2-1 | TRBV7-2 | CASSPGREYNEQFF | TGTGCCAGCAGCCCAGGAAGGGAATACAATGAGCAGTTCTTC
. | . | TRBJ1-2 | TRBV5-4 | CASSLGAEPNYGYTF | TGTGCCAGCAGCTTGGGGGCAGAGCCCAACTATGGCTACACCTTC
few | TRBD2 | TRBJ2-1 | TRBV7-9 | CASSPRLAGGLDEQFF | TGTGCCAGCAGCCCACGACTAGCGGGAGGGCTGGATGAGCAGTTCTTC
. | . | TRBJ2-7 | TRBV7-9 | CASKPQQDSYEQYF | TGTGCCAGCAAGCCCCAGCAGGATTCCTACGAGCAGTACTTC
. | . | TRBJ1-6 | TRBV7-2 | CASSLNWGNSPLHF | TGTGCCAGCAGCTTAAACTGGGGGAATTCACCCCTCCACTTT
. | TRBD2 | TRBJ2-1 | TRBV28 | CASKGTSERYNEQFF | TGTGCCTCTAAGGGGACTAGCGAGAGGTACAATGAGCAGTTCTTC
few | . | TRBJ2-1 | TRBV18 | CASSRKGIYNEQFF | TGTGCCAGCTCACGTAAGGGTATCTACAATGAGCAGTTCTTC
. | . | TRBJ1-2 | TRBV7-9 | CASSLDYWDDNGYTF | TGTGCCAGCAGCTTAGATTACTGGGATGATAATGGCTACACCTTC
few | . | TRBJ2-3 | TRBV20-1 | CSAEGLKDSSTDTQYF | TGCAGTGCTGAAGGACTTAAGGATTCTAGCACAGATACGCAGTATTTT
. | . | TRBJ1-1 | TRBV4-3 | CASSQGGYGDTEAFF | TGCGCCAGCAGCCAAGGAGGCTATGGGGACACTGAAGCTTTCTTT
. | TRBD1 | TRBJ2-1 | TRBV19 | CASSISGTGGAEQFF | TGTGCCAGTAGTATTTCGGGGACAGGGGGCGCGGAGCAGTTCTTC
many | . | TRBJ2-1 | TRBV24-1 | CATGGARGQFF | TGTGCCACCGGGGGTGCGCGAGGGCAGTTCTTC
. | . | TRBJ2-4 | TRBV7-2 | CASSSGPPSIQYF | TGTGCCAGCAGCTCCGGGCCCCCCAGCATTCAGTACTTC
few | TRBD1 | TRBJ1-2 | TRBV18 | CASSPIFQTGGGGYTF | TGTGCCAGCTCACCTATTTTCCAGACAGGGGGAGGCGGCTACACCTTC
few | . | TRBJ2-1 | TRBV18 | CASSPVNQGLGEQFF | TGTGCCAGCTCACCAGTGAACCAGGGGTTGGGTGAGCAGTTCTTC
few | TRBD2 | TRBJ2-3 | TRBV20-1 | CSAVTLAGVADTQYF | TGCAGTGCTGTCACACTAGCGGGGGTTGCAGATACGCAGTATTTT
few | TRBD2 | TRBJ2-7 | TRBV6-2/TRBV6-3 | CASRQGSGSASYEQYF | TGTGCCAGCCGCCAGGGTAGCGGGAGTGCATCCTACGAGCAGTACTTC
. | TRBD1 | TRBJ1-6 | TRBV18 | CASSGQHNSPLHF | TGTGCCAGCTCGGGACAGCATAATTCACCCCTCCACTTT
. | . | TRBJ2-5 | TRBV7-9 | CASTPRTDQETQYF | TGTGCCAGCACCCCCCGGACAGACCAAGAGACCCAGTACTTC
. | TRBD2 | TRBJ2-5 | TRBV4-2 | CARGPGTSGSNQETQYF | TGTGCCAGGGGCCCCGGGACTAGCGGGAGTAACCAAGAGACCCAGTACTTC
few | . | TRBJ2-7 | TRBV7-2 | CASSRSYGYEQYF | TGTGCCAGCAGCCGGTCCTACGGCTACGAGCAGTACTTC